Listed here are 10 T cell receptor beta chains from one sample, sequenced in a study of blood T cell repertoires in COVID-19. The repertoire was sequenced with immunoSEQ multiplex PCR; TCRdb's copy has only in-frame clones and lacks some. The table includes roughly 250,000 clones, around 81% detected once. The sequenced sample was peripheral blood. The receptors were gathered from a woman aged 60-75 years with active or convalescent COVID-19.

This sequence joins TRBV3-1 (or the pseudogene TRBV3-2) and TRBJ1-2, with a weak D call TRBD1 (5 bases). The V and J ends lost 1 base and 8 bases respectively, with 11 bases between them. Germline lookup yields CDR1 LGHDT and CDR2 YNNKEL (reference sequence). CDR3 size: 13 residues. CDR3 in amino acids: CASSQGPRGGYTF. The DNA for the CDR3 is TGTGCCAGCAGCCAAGGCCCGCGGGGGGGCTACACCTTC.

The V and J genes are TRBV5-1 and TRBJ1-1; 8 bases fit TRBD1. The length of the CDR3 is 15 residues. V lost 4 bases to trimming and J lost 5 bases; unmatched junction nucleotides: 10. Germline CDR1 reads SGHRS; CDR2 reads YFSETQ. CDR3 DNA sequence: TGCGCCAGCAGCGAGAGTACAGGGGGAGGTACTGAAGCTTTCTTT. Its protein is CASSESTGGGTEAFF.

The chain is built from TRBV4-2 and TRBJ2-6, with 11 nucleotides matching TRBD1. V was pared by 4 bases and J by 3 bases, with 5 bases of the junction left unmatched. Germline CDR1 is LGHNA and CDR2 is YNFKEQ. The CDR3 totals 17 residues. CDR3 sequence reads: CASSLGQGALGANVLTF. CDR3 coding DNA: TGTGCCAGCAGCCTCGGACAGGGGGCGCTTGGGGCCAACGTCCTGACTTTC.

This clone showed up just a few times. The chain combines TRBV9 with TRBJ1-6; D is undetermined. This CDR3 has 18 amino acids. Per germline, CDR1 SGDLS and CDR2 YYNGEE. Trimming took 4 bases from V and 7 from J, leaving 24 bases between them. The CDR3 loop is CASSSGGWAVTDNSPLHF. The CDR3 region has the DNA TGTGCCAGCAGCTCCGGAGGGTGGGCAGTAACTGACAATTCACCCCTCCACTTT.

The J gene is TRBJ1-1, the V gene TRBV5-3; D is unresolved. TRBV5-3 is treated as an ORF (open reading frame) with a function not yet certain. The germline V and J ends were trimmed by 4 bases and 12 bases, with 13 bases remaining between them. CDR3 length: 11 residues. This CDR3 is CARSGMADSFF. CDR3 nucleotide sequence: TGTGCCAGAAGCGGCATGGCCGATTCTTTCTTT.

The genes are TRBV11-3 and TRBJ2-1, with 12 bases fitting TRBD2. Germline V lookup: CDR1 SGHNT, CDR2 YENEEA. J gave up 7 bases and V 5 bases, and 15 bases lay outside the gene matches. The CDR3 has 18 amino acids. The CDR3: CASSPTGLAGSRVNEQFF. The CDR3 nucleotides are TGTGCCAGCAGCCCTACGGGACTAGCGGGTTCCCGGGTGAATGAGCAGTTCTTC.

This clone was found a few times. The J gene is TRBJ1-2, the V gene TRBV5-6; D gene unclear. V lost 0 bases to trimming and J lost 7 bases, with 10 bases between them. The CDR3 is made up of 13 amino acids. Germline assignment: CDR1 SGHDT and CDR2 YYEEEE. CDR3 loop: CASSLAIGGGYTF. The CDR3 DNA reads TGTGCCAGCAGCTTGGCCATCGGAGGTGGCTACACCTTC.

The chain uses TRBV10-1 and TRBJ1-1; D is perhaps TRBD1 (6 bases). V was trimmed by 4 bases and J by 12 bases, leaving 21 bases between them. The CDR3 runs 14 residues. Germline lookup yields CDR1 WNHNN and CDR2 SYGVQD (reference sequence). CDR3 amino acids: CASSGAKDRFQSFF. The CDR3 nucleotides are TGCGCCAGCAGTGGGGCTAAAGACAGGTTTCAGTCTTTCTTT.

Notes on this clone: This sample includes further DNA sequences coding for the same CDR3. V is TRBV19 and J is TRBJ1-6; D remains ambiguous. CDR1 LNHDA and CDR2 SQIVND come from the germline V gene (reference sequence). V dropped 5 bases and J dropped 7 bases, with 9 bases sitting between them. CDR3 size: 13 residues. The DNA of the CDR3 is TGTGCCAGTAGTCCAGCAGGAAATTCACCCCTCCACTTT. This translates into CASSPAGNSPLHF.

The chain employs TRBV7-9 and TRBJ1-6; 7 nucleotides align to TRBD1. This CDR3 region has 15 residues. V shed 5 bases, J shed 7 bases, and the junction held 8 bases outside the gene matches. From germline, CDR1 is SEHNR and CDR2 FQNEAQ (reference sequence). The CDR3 loop reads CASSIPGQLNSPLHF. In DNA form, the CDR3 reads TGTGCCAGCAGCATCCCGGGACAGCTCAATTCACCCCTCCACTTT. The full variable domain, in which reference TRBV7-9 and TRBJ1-6 provide the parts outside the CDR3, is DTGVSQNPRHKITKRGQNVTFRCDPISEHNRLYWYRQTLGQGPEFLTYFQNEAQLEKSRLLSDRFSAERPKGSFSTLEIQRTEQGDSAMYLCASSIPGQLNSPLHFGNGTRLTVT.